This TCR beta chain comes out of a study of Ad26.COV2.S vaccination and SARS-CoV-2 variants. Treatment here: 15 to 20 received Ad26.COV2.S at low or high dose, single or two shots; roughly five received placebo; per-sample allocation not given. Specimens were obtained on day 63 following the first vaccine or placebo injection. Here immunoSEQ multiplex PCR was the method, and the copy in TCRdb shows in-frame clones only, minus some. Seen here are 400,000 to 450,000 clones, about 93% observed once, and the top ten hold roughly an eighth. This CDR3 contains 15 residues. The V gene's germline CDR1 is SGHTA and CDR2 FQGNSA. Trimming removed 1 base from V and 4 bases from J, with 13 bases in between.

Here the sequenced sample was peripheral blood, taken in a trial of Ad26.COV2.S vaccine versus placebo. This receptor was obtained from a person between 18 and 65 years old who received the Ad26.COV2.S COVID-19 vaccine or a placebo. V gene TRBV7-2 combines with J gene TRBJ1-2; tentatively, D is TRBD1 (6 bases). The CDR3 region has the DNA TGTGCCAGCAGCTTAGTCGCGACAGGCCCCTATGGCTACACCTTC. Its protein is CASSLVATGPYGYTF. Filled out from reference TRBV7-2 and TRBJ1-2, the complete variable domain reads GAGVSQSPSNKVTEKGKDVELRCDPISGHTALYWYRQSLGQGLEFLIYFQGNSAPDKSGLPSDRFSAERTGGSVSTLTIQRTQQEDSAVYLCASSLVATGPYGYTFGSGTRLTVV.